The sequence of this TCR beta chain was determined in a study of regulatory T cells in long-lasting Graves disease listed by TCRdb under 2021. Context from the whole study: Persistent Graves' disease was defined as antithyroid drug treatment for over 5 years with persistently positive TSH receptor autoantibodies. Peripheral blood TCR sequencing and RNA sequencing compared persistent Graves' disease patients with newly diagnosed Graves' disease patients. The study was conducted in China and was registered as a clinical trial. A total of roughly 33 samples were covered by TCR sequencing, comprising some 13 persistent and approximately 20 newly diagnosed Graves' disease patients. On average, persistent Graves' disease patients in the clinical cohort had been on antithyroid drugs for approximately ten years. What the authors observed across the whole study: The study examined only peripheral blood because the primary lesion, thyroid tissue, could not be accessed. More public clonotypes were shared among persistent patients (2,741) than among newly diagnosed patients (roughly 1,000). Persistent disease showed preferential use of TRBV28, TRBJ1-2 and TRBJ2-5, whereas newly diagnosed disease favored TRBV20-1 and TRBJ2-1. Only the TCR beta chain was sequenced and analyzed. As a limitation, the authors acknowledged that the small sample size may reduce accuracy. Compared with newly diagnosed patients, persistent Graves' disease patients had lower TCR Shannon entropy and fewer highly expanded clones, which suggests clonal expansion.

The germline V gene (reference sequence) gives CDR1 as DFQATT and CDR2 as SNEGSKA. Its CDR3 holds 14 amino acids, cysteine through phenylalanine. The sequence is cut down to CDR3 DNA, 42 bases in frame from base 1. The time point label, as the study defines it: persistent/refractory GD, antithyroid drugs over 5 years with positive TRAb. RNA was extracted from PBMCs in TRIzol for both TCR sequencing and RNA sequencing. The diagnosis of Graves' disease was made according to American Thyroid Association guidelines. Patients for the study were recruited at an endocrinology department in Xi'an, China. From each patient, around 9 milliliters of peripheral blood was collected into an EDTA anticoagulant tube. Ficoll Paque Plus density gradient separation was used to isolate PBMCs, and no further T cell sorting was done. RNA quality was checked with an Agilent 2100 Bioanalyzer and agarose gel, and concentration with a NanoDrop 2000.

Concerning this clonotype itself: The clone's antigen remains unknown. Base quality data are lacking; no much larger clone is found one base away.

The library was made by multiplex PCR. TCRdb names Illumina HiSeq 4000 as the instrument used. TCR beta libraries were built with iRepertoire HTBI primers and Arm-PCR amplification of CDR3 regions. PCR products were gel purified before sequencing. As for the authors' bioinformatics: Gene usage analysis of CDR3 amino acid clonotypes relied on the approximately 62 TRBV and 13 to 15 TRBJ segments identified across samples. COPE and FqMerger were used to merge filtered high-quality paired reads into contigs. BLAST was used to align contigs to IMGT TRBV, TRBD and TRBJ reference genes, and CDR3 was defined according to IMGT. Highly expanded clones were defined as clonotypes with a frequency above 0.1%. Shannon entropy served as the measure of repertoire diversity, while the Gini coefficient captured V-J evenness. Public clonotypes were defined as clonotypes shared by more than one individual. TCRdb trimmed the raw reads at Q25, called clones with MiXCR and kept productive beta chains. Rows merge per CDR3 protein into single entries with the most common DNA and genes. TCRdb, rather than the study authors, made the V and J calls. Within this sample are 400,000 or so distinct CDR3 sequences, with less than 25% of them counted one time only. 20% of the sample rests with the top ten.

Source: peripheral blood mononuclear cells (PBMCs), taken when the disease was refractory, from a patient treated with antithyroid drugs. The source is a female donor with Graves disease. The rearrangement joined TRBV20-1 to TRBJ2-1; the D gene lacks a confident call. The J call may be mistaken, given a closer DNA end match to TRBJ2-4. The CDR3 corresponds to CSARDLTTPNIQYF. The sequenced DNA is TGCAGTGCTAGAGATCTAACGACCCCAAACATTCAGTACTTC.